The present entry profiles one T cell receptor beta chain with its context. Time point of the sample: patch test 3, about 24 weeks after DPC sensitization. Treatment: therapeutic diphenylcyclopropenone sensitization with weekly scalp DPC. The data stem from a study of human T cells and chemical hapten exposure. Study as a whole: Skin on the upper inner arm, approximately 2 cm by approximately 2 cm in size, was sensitized with 2% DPC.

TCRdb reprocessed the RACE reads with MiXCR, giving one entry per CDR3 protein. The top ten clones hold 2.1% of a sample with approximately 160,000 distinct CDR3 sequences, about 30% of them seen once. The germline CDR1 and CDR2 sequences are LGHNA and YSLEER. This CDR3 spans 15 amino acids. The V end was cut by 1 base, the J end by 4 bases, with 13 bases between. The genes are TRBV4-3 and TRBJ1-1; D is perhaps TRBD1 (6 bases). Source: whole blood, taken in connection with sensitization to the hapten diphenylcyclopropenone (DPC). This TCR came from a woman between 18 and 30 years old with alopecia areata. Some clones in this sample may be carry-over from other donors' samples. The DNA for the CDR3 is TGCGCCAGCAGCCAAGGTCAGGGGTTCGGCACTGAAGCTTTCTTT. It translates to CASSQGQGFGTEAFF.